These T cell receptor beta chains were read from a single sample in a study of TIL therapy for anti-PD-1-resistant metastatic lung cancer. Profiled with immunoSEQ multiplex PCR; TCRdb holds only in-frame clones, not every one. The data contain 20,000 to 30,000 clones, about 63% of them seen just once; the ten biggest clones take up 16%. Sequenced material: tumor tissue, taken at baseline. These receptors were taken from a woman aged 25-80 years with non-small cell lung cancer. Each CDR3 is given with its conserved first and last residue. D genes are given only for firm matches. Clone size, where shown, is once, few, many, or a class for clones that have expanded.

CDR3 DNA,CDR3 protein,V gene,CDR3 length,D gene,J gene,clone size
TGTGCCAGCACCGAACTAGCGGGGCGAGGGGAGCAGTACTTC,CASTELAGRGEQYF,TRBV6-6,14,TRBD2,TRBJ2-7,few
TGCAGCGTCCAGGGGGGCGCCGGAGAAAAACTGTTTTTT,CSVQGGAGEKLFF,TRBV29-1,13,TRBD1,TRBJ1-4,few
TGCGCCAGCAGCTTGCACGGCTCCAGCTACGAGCAGTACTTC,CASSLHGSSYEQYF,TRBV5-1,14,-,TRBJ2-7,-
TGTGCCAGCAGTGAGGGCAGCGGGGGAGCGCAGTATTTT,CASSEGSGGAQYF,TRBV2,13,TRBD2,TRBJ2-3,few
TGTGCCAGCAGTTACCGGGGGGCGGAGGGCAATCAGCCCCAGCATTTT,CASSYRGAEGNQPQHF,TRBV6-6,16,-,TRBJ1-5,-
TGTGCCAGCGGCGGACAGGGCCTCATGAACACTGAAGCTTTCTTT,CASGGQGLMNTEAFF,TRBV6-6,15,TRBD1,TRBJ1-1,-
TGTGCCAGCAGTAGACAGAGCAATCAGCCCCAGCATTTT,CASSRQSNQPQHF,TRBV27,13,-,TRBJ1-5,-
TGTGCCACCAGCAGAGGGACGGGGGGGCCTGAGGAGCAGTACTTC,CATSRGTGGPEEQYF,TRBV15,15,TRBD2,TRBJ2-7,-
TGTGCCAGCAGCTTACGGCTAGCGGGAGTCTCAAATGAGCAGTTCTTC,CASSLRLAGVSNEQFF,TRBV7-8,16,TRBD2,TRBJ2-1,-
TGTGCCAGCAGCGCGAGCGGGGGGGACGAGACCCAGTACTTC,CASSASGGDETQYF,TRBV5-4,14,TRBD2,TRBJ2-5,-
TGTGCCAGCAGTGGGGACAGGGCCACGGGGTACACCTTC,CASSGDRATGYTF,TRBV6-1,13,TRBD1,TRBJ1-2,-
TGTGCCATCAGTGAGTCGGGAGATACGCAGTATTTT,CAISESGDTQYF,TRBV10-3,12,-,TRBJ2-3,-
TGTGCCAGCAGCTTGATGACAGGGGAATCACGAAAACTGTTTTTT,CASSLMTGESRKLFF,TRBV7-6,15,TRBD1,TRBJ1-4,-
TGTGCCAGCAGCCGAGACAGGGGGAAATCGGCCGGGGAGCTGTTTTTT,CASSRDRGKSAGELFF,TRBV14,16,TRBD1,TRBJ2-2,few
TGCGCCAGCAGCCAAGCGGGACAGCCTAATAACTATGGCTACACCTTC,CASSQAGQPNNYGYTF,TRBV4-1,16,TRBD1,TRBJ1-2,once
TGCAGCGTTGAAGTCCCCGCCCCCGGGACAGGGAGAATAGAGCAGTACTTC,CSVEVPAPGTGRIEQYF,TRBV29-1,17,TRBD1,TRBJ2-7,-
TGTGCCAGCAGTGAATATTCTACAGGCCTCTACGAGCAGTACTTC,CASSEYSTGLYEQYF,TRBV6-1,15,-,TRBJ2-7,-
TGTGCCAGCAGTGTATATCAGGCGGGGACGGAGGGCTACACCTTC,CASSVYQAGTEGYTF,TRBV6-1,15,-,TRBJ1-2,few
TGTGCCAGCAGCTTAGGAGGCATTGGATCCCATGAGCAGTTCTTC,CASSLGGIGSHEQFF,TRBV11-2,15,-,TRBJ2-1,-
TGCAGCGTTGAAGAGGGGGACGCGGAGACCCAGTACTTC,CSVEEGDAETQYF,TRBV29-1,13,-,TRBJ2-5,-
TGTGCCAGCGCAACATCGTGGAACTCTAACTATGGCTACACCTTC,CASATSWNSNYGYTF,TRBV6-1,15,-,TRBJ1-2,-
TGTGCCAGCAGTCAAAGGGGACAGGGGATGAGGAACACTGAAGCTTTCTTT,CASSQRGQGMRNTEAFF,TRBV25-1,17,TRBD1,TRBJ1-1,-
TGTGCCACCCAGGATTCCGTGAAAAAACTGTTTTTT,CATQDSVKKLFF,TRBV6-5,12,-,TRBJ1-4,-
TGCGCCAGCAGCCACCAGTTAGGGACAGGGGGGCAAGAGACCCAGTACTTC,CASSHQLGTGGQETQYF,TRBV4-1,17,TRBD1,TRBJ2-5,-
TGTGCCAGCAGTTACGGTCCGGAGAGTGAGCAGTTCTTC,CASSYGPESEQFF,TRBV6-5,13,-,TRBJ2-1,-
TGTGCCAGCAGCTCCGGGGCCGATACGCAGTATTTT,CASSSGADTQYF,TRBV7-8,12,-,TRBJ2-3,-
TGTGCCAGCAGCCCGACGACTAGCGGGATGGGTGGCCAGTACTTC,CASSPTTSGMGGQYF,TRBV14,15,TRBD2,TRBJ2-5,once
TGCGCCAGCAGGGGGAACGCCTACGAGCAGTACTTC,CASRGNAYEQYF,TRBV5-1,12,-,TRBJ2-7,once
TGTGCCAGCAGCTCTAGCGGTCCCACCGGGGAGCTGTTTTTT,CASSSSGPTGELFF,TRBV7-2,14,TRBD2,TRBJ2-2,-
TGTGCCACCAGTCGGGACAGAGAGTTCTCCTACGAGCAGTACTTC,CATSRDREFSYEQYF,TRBV15,15,TRBD1,TRBJ2-7,-
TGTGCCAGCAGCTTTGGGCAAACGGGGACTGAAGCTTTCTTT,CASSFGQTGTEAFF,TRBV7-6,14,-,TRBJ1-1,few
TGTGCCAGCATAGTGGAGCGCACAGATACGCAGTATTTT,CASIVERTDTQYF,TRBV2,13,-,TRBJ2-3,-
TGTGCCAGCAGTTACTCGATGGGCGGCGAGCAGTACTTC,CASSYSMGGEQYF,TRBV6-6,13,-,TRBJ2-7,-
TGTGCCATCAGTGACAGCAAGAACTATGGCTACACCTTC,CAISDSKNYGYTF,TRBV10-3,13,-,TRBJ1-2,-
TGTGCCAGCAGTTACGTACAGGCGAGCTCCTACAATGAGCAGTTCTTC,CASSYVQASSYNEQFF,TRBV6-6,16,-,TRBJ2-1,-
TGTGCCAGTAGTATAGTACAGGCGCGCCAAGGAAACACCATATATTTT,CASSIVQARQGNTIYF,TRBV19,16,-,TRBJ1-3,-
TGTGCCAGTAGTATTAACAGGGATTACGAGCAGTACTTC,CASSINRDYEQYF,TRBV19,13,-,TRBJ2-7,-
TGCGCCAGCAGCCACGGCGAGGGTGGCTACACCTTC,CASSHGEGGYTF,TRBV4-1,12,-,TRBJ1-2,-
TGTGCCAGCAGCTTAGGGGGGTCGACGCGGCACACTGAAGCTTTCTTT,CASSLGGSTRHTEAFF,TRBV5-5,16,-,TRBJ1-1,-
TGTGCCAGCAGCCGACCTAGGACTAGCGGAAAAGCTACCTACGAGCAGTACTTC,CASSRPRTSGKATYEQYF,TRBV7-2,18,TRBD2,TRBJ2-7,-
TGTGCCAGCAGCCTATCAGGGACGGAGGCCTACACCTTC,CASSLSGTEAYTF,TRBV7-9,13,-,TRBJ1-2,-
TGTGCCAGCAGACTTGAAGGCGTCATGAACACTGAAGCTTTCTTT,CASRLEGVMNTEAFF,TRBV11-2,15,-,TRBJ1-1,-
TGTGCCAGCATATCGGGACAGGGGCGAAGCTACGAGCAGTACTTC,CASISGQGRSYEQYF,TRBV7-8,15,TRBD1,TRBJ2-7,few
TGTGCCAGCAGCTTATGGACAGGGGACTATGGCTACACCTTC,CASSLWTGDYGYTF,TRBV7-2,14,TRBD1,TRBJ1-2,few
TGTGCCTGGAGTGTATCTAGAGGTGGGCTCTACAATGAGCAGTTCTTC,CAWSVSRGGLYNEQFF,TRBV30,16,-,TRBJ2-1,-
TGTGCCAGTAGTATTTTGCTAGCGGGACCCTACGAGCAGTACTTC,CASSILLAGPYEQYF,TRBV19,15,TRBD2,TRBJ2-7,-
TGTGCCAGCAGCGTAGGGGCTAGCGGGAGTGGGGGGTACCAAGAGACCCAGTACTTC,CASSVGASGSGGYQETQYF,TRBV9,19,TRBD2,TRBJ2-5,-
TGCGCCAGCAGCTGGGCAGCGGACACAGATACGCAGTATTTT,CASSWAADTDTQYF,TRBV5-1,14,-,TRBJ2-3,-
TGCGCCAGCAAAAGACAGGGACAATACGAGCAGTACTTC,CASKRQGQYEQYF,TRBV5-1,13,TRBD1,TRBJ2-7,-
TGTGCCAGCTCACCAGCGAGACCGAACACCGGGGAGCTGTTTTTT,CASSPARPNTGELFF,TRBV18,15,-,TRBJ2-2,few
TGTGCCACTCAAACCGGGACTAGCGGATCTAATGAGCAGTTCTTC,CATQTGTSGSNEQFF,TRBV19,15,TRBD2,TRBJ2-1,-
TGTGCCAGCAGCTTGAGGAGTTATGGCTACACCTTC,CASSLRSYGYTF,TRBV5-8,12,-,TRBJ1-2,-
TGTGCCAGCAGCTTAGGCGGGACATTACAAGAGACCCAGTACTTC,CASSLGGTLQETQYF,TRBV7-6,15,-,TRBJ2-5,-
TGTGCCAGCAGCTACTACGGGCCCGAAGGAGGTTACGAGCAGTACTTC,CASSYYGPEGGYEQYF,TRBV7-6,16,-,TRBJ2-7,-
TGTGCCAGCCTCACATGGGCGGGACAGCCCCAGCATTTT,CASLTWAGQPQHF,TRBV6-1,13,-,TRBJ1-5,-
TGCAGTGTGGGACTTCGGACCTTC,CSVGLRTF,TRBV20-1,8,-,TRBJ1-2,-
TGTGCCAGCAGTGAACCCCGACTAGCGGGAGAAGGGGAGCAGTACTTC,CASSEPRLAGEGEQYF,TRBV2,16,TRBD2,TRBJ2-7,-